Each of the 16 T cell receptor beta chains below was sequenced from the same sample in a study of beta chain features in type 1 diabetes (dated by TCRdb to the late 2010s). What the work shows at the level of the full study, not this receptor alone: In all four CD4+ subsets, TCRB CDR3 length was moderately but significantly shorter in type 1 diabetes patients.

What these receptors recognize is not known. The library came from the immunoSEQ multiplex PCR assay. The entire amount of isolated RNA was reverse transcribed using the High Capacity cDNA Reverse Transcription Kit, so the sequenced TCRB transcripts were expressed ones. Entries here come from immuneACCESS through TCRdb and include only in-frame sequences with V and J called. Some clones fail to appear in such tables; in the studies checked, an unresolved V gene covers under half of the shortfall, and the cause of the remainder is unknown. Recorded for this sample are around 130,000 clones; 7.5% to 9.5% of them occurred a single time. 0.65% to 0.75% of the sample is taken by the ten largest. The specimen sequenced was central memory CD4+ T cells from blood. Receptor source: a man younger than 45 with type 1 diabetes.

This chain links TRBV19 with TRBJ2-3; the D is unclear. Germline-derived CDR1 and CDR2 are LNHDA and SQIVND (reference sequence). There are 16 residues in the CDR3. V was cut by 8 bases and J by 2 bases, with 20 bases left in between. In nucleotides, the CDR3 is TGTGCCAGTTTGGGTCAGGCAGACCCCACCACAGATACGCAGTATTTT. Its translation is CASLGQADPTTDTQYF.

The chain is built from TRBV7-9 and TRBJ2-1, with TRBD2 identical over 11 bases. Per germline, CDR1 SEHNR and CDR2 FQNEAQ (reference sequence). V shed 5 bases and J 7 bases; nucleotides not matched to a gene: 10. The length of the CDR3 is 16 residues. CDR3 sequence (DNA): TGTGCCAGCAGCGCCCTACTAGCGGGGGTTGATAATGAGCAGTTCTTC. Translation: CASSALLAGVDNEQFF.

The rearrangement uses TRBV5-4 and TRBJ2-5; the match to TRBD2 covers 10 bases. Germline CDR1 and CDR2: SGHNT and YYREEE (reference sequence). V lost 5 bases, J lost 1 base, and 8 bases stayed unmatched. This CDR3 is 16 amino acids long. The CDR3 spells CASRGGLAGVQETQYF. In nucleotides, the CDR3 is TGTGCCAGCAGGGGTGGGCTAGCGGGGGTCCAAGAGACCCAGTACTTC. The entire variable domain, with the rest obtained from reference TRBV5-4 and TRBJ2-5, is as follows: ETGVTQSPTHLIKTRGQQVTLRCSSQSGHNTVSWYQQALGQGPQFIFQYYREEENGRGNFPPRFSGLQFPNYSSELNVNALELDDSALYLCASRGGLAGVQETQYFGPGTRLLVL.

V is TRBV4-2 and J is TRBJ2-1, with a tentative D call TRBD1 (6 bases). Germline CDR1 is LGHNA and CDR2 is YNFKEQ. The CDR3 runs 15 residues. Trimming stripped 1 base from V and 4 bases from J, with 11 bases between. The DNA for the CDR3 is TGTGCCAGCAGCCAAGTTGTAGGGGGTTACAATGAGCAGTTCTTC. This translates into CASSQVVGGYNEQFF.

The sample holds a few counts of this clone. V gene TRBV5-4 combines with J gene TRBJ2-5; the D gene is possibly TRBD1 (6 bases). There are 13 residues in the CDR3. In germline, CDR1 is SGHNT, CDR2 YYREEE (reference sequence). Deletions cut 0 bases from V and 7 bases from J, with 10 bases between. The CDR3 loop is CASSLESRGTQYF. In DNA, the CDR3 is TGTGCCAGCAGCTTGGAAAGCAGGGGGACCCAGTACTTC.

This clone was seen only a few times. CDR3 nucleotides: TGTGCCAGCAGCCCTACTGGGGGGGTGGCCGAGACCCAGTACTTC. The encoded protein is CASSPTGGVAETQYF. This chain joins TRBV7-3 and TRBJ2-5, with 7 bases identical to TRBD2. Trimming at V came to 5 bases and at J to 5 bases, leaving 11 bases not matched to a gene. The CDR3 covers 15 residues. Per the germline V gene, CDR1 is SGHTA and CDR2 is FQGTGA.

This sequence joins TRBV27 and TRBJ2-1; 13 nucleotides match TRBD2. Germline CDR1 reads MNHEY; CDR2 reads SMNVEV (reference sequence). V shed 6 bases and J 9 bases; nucleotides not matched to a gene: 8. This CDR3 region has 15 residues. For the CDR3, the DNA is TGTGCCAGCAGCCCTACTAGCGGGGGGGCCCGTGAGCAGTTCTTC. Translation gives CASSPTSGGAREQFF.

The rearrangement links TRBV6-1 to TRBJ2-2; D unresolved. V was pared by 5 bases and J by 1 base, with 11 bases between. Germline loops: CDR1 MNHNS, CDR2 SASEGT. This CDR3 is 15 amino acids long. The CDR3, as DNA: TGTGCCAGCAGTCCCGAGTCTGGGAACACCGGGGAGCTGTTTTTT. It translates to CASSPESGNTGELFF.

The CDR3 protein is CASGRTSGGETQYF. The CDR3 nucleotides read TGTGCTAGTGGCCGGACTAGCGGGGGCGAGACCCAGTACTTC. The V call is TRBV12-5, the J call TRBJ2-5; TRBD2 matches 13 bases. Germline V CDR1 and CDR2: LGHNT, FRNRAP. The CDR3 extends over 14 amino acids. Trimming took 6 bases from V and 5 from J; bases not matched to a gene: 3.

This chain joins TRBV7-2 and TRBJ2-7; 9 bases agree with TRBD1. Germline V CDR1 and CDR2: SGHTA, FQGNSA. This CDR3 is 14 amino acids long. V was clipped by 3 bases and J by 4 bases; unmatched bases: 4. The CDR3 nucleotides read TGTGCCAGCAGCTTTACAGGGGGCCAGTACGAGCAGTACTTC. It codes for CASSFTGGQYEQYF.

This clone was recorded a few times. V gene TRBV5-4 combines with J gene TRBJ1-2, with 8 nucleotides matching TRBD1. After removal of 5 bases from V and 0 bases from J, the junction contained 3 bases not matched to a gene. The CDR3 covers 14 residues. Per germline, CDR1 SGHNT and CDR2 YYREEE (reference sequence). The CDR3 nucleotides are TGTGCCAGCAGATTACAGGGGGCTAACTATGGCTACACCTTC. As protein: CASRLQGANYGYTF.

This rearrangement joins TRBV4-2 to TRBJ2-4, with TRBD1 matching 10 bases. Germline assignment: CDR1 LGHNA and CDR2 YNFKEQ. The CDR3 is 20 residues long. The V segment lost 0 bases and the J segment 0 bases; nucleotides outside the gene matches: 11. The CDR3 sequence is CASSQEVPGQGNLAKNIQYF. The CDR3 coding sequence is TGTGCCAGCAGCCAAGAGGTTCCGGGACAGGGGAACCTAGCCAAAAACATTCAGTACTTC.

This clone was counted only a few times. This same CDR3 is encoded by further DNA sequences in the sample. The V gene is TRBV5-1, the J gene TRBJ2-1; 7 positions agree with TRBD1. J lost 0 bases, V lost 4 bases, and 4 bases had no gene match. This CDR3 has 15 residues. Germline CDR1 reads SGHRS; CDR2 reads YFSETQ. This CDR3 reads CASSLGQSSYNEQFF. As DNA, the CDR3 is TGCGCCAGCAGCCTGGGACAGAGCTCCTACAATGAGCAGTTCTTC.

CDR3 sequence (DNA): TGCGCCAGCAGCTTGCCGGGGTCCGATGAGCAGTTCTTC. Translating it yields CASSLPGSDEQFF. The V and J genes are TRBV5-1 and TRBJ2-1; tentative D call: TRBD2 (5 bases). V gave up 1 base and J gave up 8 bases, with 10 bases separating them. The germline CDR1 and CDR2 sequences are SGHRS and YFSETQ. This CDR3 comprises 13 residues.

This clone was counted between two and nine times. The chain combines TRBV7-9 with TRBJ2-5; 10 nucleotides match TRBD1. J lost 2 bases, V lost 5 bases, and 8 bases had no gene match. The length of the CDR3 is 16 residues. Germline loops: CDR1 SEHNR, CDR2 FQNEAQ (reference sequence). CDR3: CASSQGDRGKQETQYF. CDR3 nucleotide sequence: TGTGCCAGCAGCCAGGGGGACAGGGGAAAACAAGAGACCCAGTACTTC.

V gene TRBV30 combines with J gene TRBJ1-1; no reliable D call. In germline, CDR1 is GTSNPN, CDR2 SVGIG (reference sequence). This CDR3 comprises 12 residues. V was trimmed by 8 bases and J by 4 bases, leaving 14 bases between them. The CDR3 spells CASSYRGTEAFF. CDR3 coding DNA: TGTGCCAGCAGCTACCGGGGCACTGAAGCTTTCTTT.